These 11 T cell receptor beta chains share one sample of origin, sequenced in a study of T cells in Graves' hyperthyroidism and ophthalmopathy. RNA transcripts gave rise to amplified TCR beta CDR3 regions. A first-round RT-PCR of the TCR CDR3 used the HTBI primer set. MiXCR, run by TCRdb on the multiplex PCR reads, gives a single entry per CDR3 protein. This sample yields hundreds of thousands of distinct CDR3 sequences, of which approximately 16% are seen a single time; around 20% belongs to the top ten. Input material: blood. The source of these receptors is a woman aged 55-69 years with Graves' ophthalmopathy.

This clonotype was seen more than once but under ten times. This chain joins TRBV5-1 and TRBJ2-5; 9 nucleotides align to TRBD2. Germline loops: CDR1 SGHRS, CDR2 YFSETQ. With V trimmed by 4 bases and J by 5 bases, 12 bases remained unmatched. This CDR3 has 16 amino acids. The CDR3 DNA reads as TGCGCCAGCAGCCAATCGTCTAGCGGGGCGGGGGAGACCCAGTACTTC. Its protein product is CASSQSSSGAGETQYF.

This chain links TRBV20-1 with TRBJ2-5, with D unclear. V lost 6 bases to trimming and J lost 2 bases, with 10 bases between them. CDR3 length equals 12 residues. The germline V gene has CDR1 DFQATT and CDR2 SNEGSKA (reference sequence). The CDR3 DNA reads TGCAGTGCCCAGAACCAGCAAGAGACCCAGTACTTC. Its translation: CSAQNQQETQYF.

This clonotype was seen repeatedly, ten times or more. The chain uses TRBV4-1 and TRBJ2-3, with D perhaps TRBD2 (5 bases). Trimming stripped 1 base from V and 6 bases from J, with 11 bases between. The CDR3 extends over 14 amino acids. Per germline, CDR1 MGHRA and CDR2 YSYEKL. In DNA form, the CDR3 reads TGCGCCAGCAGCCAAGTACGCGGGTCGGATACGCAGTATTTT. Translated: CASSQVRGSDTQYF.

Ten or more counts support this clonotype. This chain links TRBV12-3 or TRBV12-4 with TRBJ2-1; 7 nucleotides match TRBD1. This CDR3 is 12 amino acids long. The trim removed 6 bases at V and 4 bases at J, leaving 0 bases unmatched. The CDR3 sequence: CASRQGYNEQFF. The CDR3 DNA follows: TGTGCCAGCAGACAGGGGTACAATGAGCAGTTCTTC.

The chain recombines TRBV28 with TRBJ1-5, with TRBD1 as a possible D gene (6 bases). CDR1 is MDHEN and CDR2 is SYDVKM in the germline V gene. This CDR3 is built from 13 residues. Trimming left V 7 bases short and J 1 base short, with 8 bases between. CDR3: CASTGQSNQPQHF. The CDR3 nucleotides are TGTGCCAGCACCGGACAGAGCAATCAGCCCCAGCATTTT.

This clonotype was counted ten times or more. J is TRBJ2-7 and V is TRBV28; a possible D gene is TRBD2 (6 bases). In germline, CDR1 is MDHEN, CDR2 SYDVKM. The CDR3 runs 16 residues. The V end lost 4 bases, the J end lost 0 bases, and 16 bases lay between the germline ends. The DNA of the CDR3 is TGTGCCAGCAGTTCACATATGGAGGGAAGCTCCTACGAGCAGTACTTC. Its protein product is CASSSHMEGSSYEQYF.

The rearrangement uses TRBV28 and TRBJ2-2, with a weak D call TRBD2 (5 bases). Trimming removed 3 bases from V and 1 base from J, with 21 bases in between. Germline V gene lookup returns CDR1 MDHEN and CDR2 SYDVKM. The CDR3 sequence is 19 residues long. The CDR3 coding sequence is TGTGCCAGCAGTTTTCTCCCCCCCCTAGCCGGAATGAACACCGGGGAGCTGTTTTTT. This translates into CASSFLPPLAGMNTGELFF.

This clonotype was seen many times. The chain uses TRBV18 and TRBJ2-5; 8 bases fit TRBD1. The CDR3 has 17 amino acids. V lost 1 base and J lost 2; bases outside the gene matches: 9. The germline V gene encodes CDR1 KGHSH and CDR2 LQKENI. CDR3 DNA sequence: TGTGCCAGCTCACCACTCGCCGGACAGGGCGAACAAGAGACCCAGTACTTC. Its translation: CASSPLAGQGEQETQYF. Complete variable domain (other parts from reference TRBV18 and TRBJ2-5): NAGVMQNPRHLVRRRGQEARLRCSPMKGHSHVYWYRQLPEEGLKFMVYLQKENIIDESGMPKERFSAEFPKEGPSILRIQQVVRGDSAAYFCASSPLAGQGEQETQYFGPGTRLLVL.

Notes on this clonotype: A much larger clone is a single base away; this may be a read error. The chain links TRBV6-4 to TRBJ2-5, with D perhaps being TRBD1 or TRBD2 (5 bases each). This CDR3 region has 13 residues. CDR1 is MRHNA, CDR2 SNTAGT, per germline. The CDR3 nucleotides are TGTGCCTGCAGTTACTCGGGGCGGGAGACCCAGTACTTC. The encoded protein is CACSYSGRETQYF.

CDR3 in DNA: TGTGCCAGCAGTGAAGAGGACAGGGCGAACTACGAGCAGTACTTC. Residues: CASSEEDRANYEQYF. The chain joins TRBV6-1 to TRBJ2-7, with TRBD1 matching 8 bases. Trimming cost V 1 base and J 3 bases; bases outside gene matches: 5. Germline V gives CDR1 MNHNS, CDR2 SASEGT. The CDR3 loop spans 15 amino acids.

Worth noting for this clonotype: A read error may explain this, as a much larger clone is one base away. The chain couples TRBV9 to TRBJ2-1; D is possibly TRBD2 (6 bases). CDR3 size: 12 residues. The germline V gene encodes CDR1 SGDLS and CDR2 YYNGEE. The CDR3 DNA follows: TGTGCCAGCAGCCCGGGAGACAATGAGCAGTCCTTC. It is translated as CASSPGDNEQSF.